One sample yielded the 3 T cell receptor beta chains listed below, sequenced in a study of blood T cell repertoires in COVID-19. Sequencing used immunoSEQ multiplex PCR; TCRdb keeps in-frame clones, though not all of them. The sample holds 440,000 or so clones, roughly 90% seen once. Sequencing input: peripheral blood. The receptors derive from a woman in her thirties or forties with COVID-19, enrolled during active disease.

The chain uses TRBV29-1 and TRBJ2-5; 9 bases match TRBD2. In germline, CDR1 is SQVTM, CDR2 ANQGSEA. This CDR3 has 14 amino acids. The V and J ends lost 4 bases and 4 bases, in that order; junction bases with no gene match: 7. CDR3 protein: CSVGQAGGAETQYF. CDR3 DNA sequence: TGCAGCGTTGGTCAGGCGGGGGGGGCAGAGACCCAGTACTTC. The variable domain in full, completed from reference TRBV29-1 and TRBJ2-5, reads SAVISQKPSRDICQRGTSLTIQCQVDSQVTMMFWYRQQPGQSLTLIATANQGSEATYESGFVIDKFPISRPNLTFSTLTVSNMSPEDSSIYLCSVGQAGGAETQYFGPGTRLLVL.

The chain links TRBV7-9 to TRBJ2-7; D may be TRBD2 (5 bases). There are 15 residues in the CDR3. The germline V and J ends were trimmed by 4 bases and 3 bases, with 16 bases remaining between them. Germline V gives CDR1 SEHNR, CDR2 FQNEAQ (reference sequence). CDR3 amino acids: CASSYFRGRIYEQYF. Written as DNA, the CDR3 is TGTGCCAGCAGCTATTTTCGAGGGAGAATCTACGAGCAGTACTTC.

Here the CDR3 DNA reads TGTGCCAGCAGCCCGACAGGGTTTGGACACGAGCAGTACTTC. The encoded protein is CASSPTGFGHEQYF. V is TRBV28 and J is TRBJ2-7; TRBD1 agrees at 7 bases. The germline V gene encodes CDR1 MDHEN and CDR2 SYDVKM. Germline trimming cut 6 bases from V and 5 bases from J; bases unmatched to any gene: 10. CDR3 length: 14 residues.